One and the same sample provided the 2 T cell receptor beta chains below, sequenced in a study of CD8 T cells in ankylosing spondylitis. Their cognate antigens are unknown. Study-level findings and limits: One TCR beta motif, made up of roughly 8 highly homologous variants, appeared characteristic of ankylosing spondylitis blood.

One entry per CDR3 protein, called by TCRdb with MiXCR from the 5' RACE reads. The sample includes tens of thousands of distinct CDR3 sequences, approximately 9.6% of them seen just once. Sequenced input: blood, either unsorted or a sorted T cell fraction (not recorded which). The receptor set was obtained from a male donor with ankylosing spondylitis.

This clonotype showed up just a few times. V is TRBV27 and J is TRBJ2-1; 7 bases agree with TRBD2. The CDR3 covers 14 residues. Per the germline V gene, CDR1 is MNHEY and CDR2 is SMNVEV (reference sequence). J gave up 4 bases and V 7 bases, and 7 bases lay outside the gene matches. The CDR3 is CASTYSGPYNEQFF. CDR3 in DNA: TGTGCCAGCACTTATAGCGGGCCTTACAATGAGCAGTTCTTC.

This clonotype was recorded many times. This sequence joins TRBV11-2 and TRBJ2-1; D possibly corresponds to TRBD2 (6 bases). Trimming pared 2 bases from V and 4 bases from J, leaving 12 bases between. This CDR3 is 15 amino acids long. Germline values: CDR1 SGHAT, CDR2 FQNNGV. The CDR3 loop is CASSLWREGYNEQFF. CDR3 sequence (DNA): TGTGCCAGCAGCTTATGGCGGGAAGGGTACAATGAGCAGTTCTTC.